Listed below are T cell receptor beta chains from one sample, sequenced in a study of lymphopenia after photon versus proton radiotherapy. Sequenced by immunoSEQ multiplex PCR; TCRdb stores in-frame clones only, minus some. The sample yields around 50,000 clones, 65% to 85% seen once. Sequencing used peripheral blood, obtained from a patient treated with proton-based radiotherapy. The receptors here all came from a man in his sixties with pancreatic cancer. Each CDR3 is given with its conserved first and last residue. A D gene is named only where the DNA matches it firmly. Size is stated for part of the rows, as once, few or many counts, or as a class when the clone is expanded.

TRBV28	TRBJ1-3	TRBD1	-	TGTGCCAGCAGTTTATCAGGGGGGGCGCCTGGAAACACCATATATTTT	CASSLSGGAPGNTIYF
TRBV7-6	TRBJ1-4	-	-	TGTGCCAGCAGCTCCCGGTGGGGGGGCGGCGAAAAACTGTTTTTT	CASSSRWGGGEKLFF
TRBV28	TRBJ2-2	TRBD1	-	TGTGCCAGCAGTCCGGGGGACAGGCACACCGGGGAGCTGTTTTTT	CASSPGDRHTGELFF
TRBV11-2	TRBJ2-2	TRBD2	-	TGTGCCAGCAGCTTAACTAGCGGGTCATCCGGGGAGCTGTTTTTT	CASSLTSGSSGELFF
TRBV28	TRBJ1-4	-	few	TGTGCCAGCAGTTACGGGACCTTAATGGAAAAACTGTTTTTT	CASSYGTLMEKLFF
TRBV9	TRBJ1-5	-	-	TGTGCCAGCAGCACGGGGGGACTTAATCAGCCCCAGCATTTT	CASSTGGLNQPQHF
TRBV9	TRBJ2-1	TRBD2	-	TGTGCCAGCAGCATTAGCGGGAGGGCCTATGAGCAGTTCTTC	CASSISGRAYEQFF
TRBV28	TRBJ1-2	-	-	TGTGCCAGCAGGATTAACGGGGGGGATAGTTATGGCTACACCTTC	CASRINGGDSYGYTF
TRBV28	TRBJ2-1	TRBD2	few	TGTGCCAGCAGTTTCGGGGGGGGAGTGCAGTTCTTC	CASSFGGGVQFF
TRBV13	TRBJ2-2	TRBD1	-	TGTGCCAGCAGCTTACTCGACAGGGGTGTAACCGGGGAGCTGTTTTTT	CASSLLDRGVTGELFF
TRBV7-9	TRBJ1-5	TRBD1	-	TGTGCCAGCAGCTTAAGTAGCCAGGGGGGTCAGCCCCAGCATTTT	CASSLSSQGGQPQHF
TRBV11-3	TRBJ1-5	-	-	TGTGCCAGCAGTCTTTCGGGGCGCGATCAGCCCCAGCATTTT	CASSLSGRDQPQHF
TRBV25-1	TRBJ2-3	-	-	TGTGCCAGCAGCCTCAGTGGGGGCACAGATACGCAGTATTTT	CASSLSGGTDTQYF
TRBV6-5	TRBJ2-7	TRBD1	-	TGTGCCAGCAGCGCTACAAGGTCGGACAGGACCAGCTTC	CASSATRSDRTSF
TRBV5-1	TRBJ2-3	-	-	TGCGCCAGCAGCTGGAGCGGATCAGATACGCAGTATTTT	CASSWSGSDTQYF
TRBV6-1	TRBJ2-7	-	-	TGTGCCAGCAGTGACGGACTTACACCCGCCTACGAGCAGTACTTC	CASSDGLTPAYEQYF
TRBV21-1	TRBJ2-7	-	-	TGTGCCAGTTGGGGGCAAACCTACGAGCAGTACTTC	CASWGQTYEQYF
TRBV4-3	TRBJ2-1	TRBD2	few	TGCGCCAGCAGCCAAGACCCACGAAGCGGGAACTACAATGAGCAGTTCTTC	CASSQDPRSGNYNEQFF
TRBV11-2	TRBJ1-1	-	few	TGTGCCAGCAGCTTAGCTCAGGGCCTCGAAGCTTTCTTT	CASSLAQGLEAFF
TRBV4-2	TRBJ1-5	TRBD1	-	TGTGCCAGCAGCCAAGGAGGGACAGGGGGACAGCCCCAGCATTTT	CASSQGGTGGQPQHF
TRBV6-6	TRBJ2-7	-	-	TGTGCCAGCAGAGACGGGGACGAGCAGTACTTC	CASRDGDEQYF
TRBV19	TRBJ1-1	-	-	TGTGCCAGTAGTTCCCCCGGGTCAGCCAAGAACACTGAAGCTTTCTTT	CASSSPGSAKNTEAFF
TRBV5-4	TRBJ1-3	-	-	TGTGCCAGCAGCTACGACTTGGAGGCAGTCTCTGGAAACACCATATATTTT	CASSYDLEAVSGNTIYF
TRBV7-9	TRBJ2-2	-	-	TGTGCCAGCCGAGAACAGGGTGCGTGGGCCACCGGGGAGCTGTTTTTT	CASREQGAWATGELFF
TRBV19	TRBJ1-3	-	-	TGTGCCAGCGGGATCTCTGGAAACACCATATATTTT	CASGISGNTIYF
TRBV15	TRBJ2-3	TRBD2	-	TGTGCCACCAGCAGAACCCGGGACTATCAAGATACGCAGTATTTT	CATSRTRDYQDTQYF
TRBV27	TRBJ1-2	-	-	TGTGCCAGCAGTTTAACTTTTGGACAGAACTATGGCTACACCTTC	CASSLTFGQNYGYTF
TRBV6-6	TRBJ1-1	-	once	TGTGCCAGCAGTCCCACGGGGTCGAACACTGAAGCTTTCTTT	CASSPTGSNTEAFF
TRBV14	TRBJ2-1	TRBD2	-	TGTGCCAGCAGCCCGGCCAGGCAGGGGTTAGCGGGGAGCTACAATGAGCAGTTCTTC	CASSPARQGLAGSYNEQFF
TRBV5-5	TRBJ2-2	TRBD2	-	TGTGCCAGCAGCCAAAGACTAGCCGCGGGCCCCGGGGAGCTGTTTTTT	CASSQRLAAGPGELFF
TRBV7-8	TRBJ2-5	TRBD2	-	TGTGCCAGCAGCTTAACGGCTAGCGGGAGCTTCGGCGCGGAGACCCAGTACTTC	CASSLTASGSFGAETQYF
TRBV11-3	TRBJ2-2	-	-	TGTGCCAGCAGCTTAGCGACGAACACCGGGGAGCTGTTTTTT	CASSLATNTGELFF
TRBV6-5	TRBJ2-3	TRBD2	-	TGTGCCAGTAGCCTAGCGGGAGGGACAGATACGCAGTATTTT	CASSLAGGTDTQYF
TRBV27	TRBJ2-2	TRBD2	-	TGTGCCAGCAGGGATCTAGCGGGCACCGGGGAGCTGTTTTTT	CASRDLAGTGELFF
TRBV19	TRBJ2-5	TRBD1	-	TGTGCCAGTAGTTCAATAACCGGGACAGGGAAAGAGACCCAGTACTTC	CASSSITGTGKETQYF
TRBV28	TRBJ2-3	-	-	TGTGCCAGCAGTTCCCGGGCGGCTAGCACAGATACGCAGTATTTT	CASSSRAASTDTQYF
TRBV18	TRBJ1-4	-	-	TGTGCCAGCTCACCACAGGGGGTTAATGAAAAACTGTTTTTT	CASSPQGVNEKLFF
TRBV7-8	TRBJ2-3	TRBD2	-	TGTGCCAGCAGCGGACCAGCGGGAGTCACAGATACGCAGTATTTT	CASSGPAGVTDTQYF
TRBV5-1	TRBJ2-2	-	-	TGCGCCAGCAGCTTGATGGCAGGAAGCACCGGGGAGCTGTTTTTT	CASSLMAGSTGELFF
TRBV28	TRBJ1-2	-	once	TGTGCCAGCAGTGGGACATTAAACAAGGGCTACACCTTC	CASSGTLNKGYTF
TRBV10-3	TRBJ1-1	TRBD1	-	TGTGCCATCAGAGGGACAGAGAACACTGAAGCTTTCTTT	CAIRGTENTEAFF
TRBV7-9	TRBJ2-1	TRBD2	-	TGTGCCAGCAGCTGGGGGACGGGAGGGAAGAATGAGCAGTTCTTC	CASSWGTGGKNEQFF
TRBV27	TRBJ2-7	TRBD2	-	TGTGCCAGCAGTTTAATCTCGAGCGGGACCTCCTACGAGCAGTACTTC	CASSLISSGTSYEQYF
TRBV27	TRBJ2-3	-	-	TGTGCCAGCACCTCAGCGGGTTTGGGAGATACGCAGTATTTT	CASTSAGLGDTQYF
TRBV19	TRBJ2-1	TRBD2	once	TGTGCCAGTAGTATTAAGTTAGCGGGAGTTGAGCAGTTCTTC	CASSIKLAGVEQFF
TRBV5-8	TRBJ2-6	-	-	TGTGCCAGCAGCTTTAGTCGGATCAGGGCTCAAACCTCTGGGGCCAACGTCCTGACTTTC	CASSFSRIRAQTSGANVLTF
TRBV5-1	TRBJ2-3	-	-	TGCGCCAGCAGCTTGGGTCGGGAGTGGGCAGATACGCAGTATTTT	CASSLGREWADTQYF
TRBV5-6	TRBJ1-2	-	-	TGTGCCAGCAGCCCACCCGGGACCTATGGCTACACCTTC	CASSPPGTYGYTF